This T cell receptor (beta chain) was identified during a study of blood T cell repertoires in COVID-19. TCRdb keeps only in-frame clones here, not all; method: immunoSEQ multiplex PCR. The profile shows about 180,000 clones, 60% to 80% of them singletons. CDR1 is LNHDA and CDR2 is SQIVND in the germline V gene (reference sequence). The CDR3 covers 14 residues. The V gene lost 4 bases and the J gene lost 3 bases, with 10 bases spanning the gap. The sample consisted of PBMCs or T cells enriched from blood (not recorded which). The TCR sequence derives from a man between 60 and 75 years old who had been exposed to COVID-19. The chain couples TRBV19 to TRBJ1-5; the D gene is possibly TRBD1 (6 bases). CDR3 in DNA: TGTGCCAGTAGTACCTGGACAGACAATCAGCCCCAGCATTTT. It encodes CASSTWTDNQPQHF.